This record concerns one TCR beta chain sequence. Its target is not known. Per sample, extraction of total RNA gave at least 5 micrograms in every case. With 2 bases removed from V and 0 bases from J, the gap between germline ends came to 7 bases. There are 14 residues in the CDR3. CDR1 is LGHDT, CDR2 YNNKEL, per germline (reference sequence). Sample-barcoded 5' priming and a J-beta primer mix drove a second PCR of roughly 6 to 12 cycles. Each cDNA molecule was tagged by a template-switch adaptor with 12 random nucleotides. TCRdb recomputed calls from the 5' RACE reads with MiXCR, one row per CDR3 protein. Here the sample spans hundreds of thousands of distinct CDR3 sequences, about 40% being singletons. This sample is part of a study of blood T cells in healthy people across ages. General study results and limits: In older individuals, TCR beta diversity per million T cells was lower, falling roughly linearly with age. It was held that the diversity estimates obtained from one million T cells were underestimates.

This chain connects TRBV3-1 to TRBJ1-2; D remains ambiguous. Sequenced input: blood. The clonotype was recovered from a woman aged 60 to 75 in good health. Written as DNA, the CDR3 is TGTGCCAGCAGCCAACCCACAACTAACTATGGCTACACCTTC. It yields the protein CASSQPTTNYGYTF.